A selection of T cell receptor beta chains follows, all from one sample in a study of CD8 T cells in Susac syndrome. TCRdb reprocessed the immunoSEQ multiplex PCR reads with MiXCR, giving one entry per CDR3 protein. The sample has about 140,000 distinct CDR3 sequences; around 94% are singletons. The sequenced sample consisted of CD8+ T cells from PBMCs. These receptors were obtained from a human donor in good health. The CDR3 runs from the conserved cysteine through the conserved F or W. The D gene is left open where the match is weak. Rows may omit the clone size; those that give it use once, few, many or a size class.

D gene,clone size,V gene,J gene,CDR3 DNA,CDR3 protein
TRBD1,NA,TRBV19,TRBJ2-7,TGTGCCAGTAGTCTATCGACAGGGAACGAGCAGTACTTC,CASSLSTGNEQYF
TRBD1,NA,TRBV4-3,TRBJ2-5,TGCGCCAGCAGCCTGGACAGGGTCCAAGAGACCCAGTACTTC,CASSLDRVQETQYF
NA,NA,TRBV6-2/TRBV6-3,TRBJ2-1,TGTGCCAGCAGGTCCCCCCTGGTCCGAGCCCACAATGAGCAGTTCTTC,CASRSPLVRAHNEQFF
NA,once,TRBV27,TRBJ2-1,TGTGCCAGCAATAAAGGCGGGACTGGTGACAATGAGCAGTTCTTC,CASNKGGTGDNEQFF
NA,NA,TRBV28,TRBJ2-1,TGTGCCAGCGGCTACAGGTTTCCCTACAATGAGCAGTTCTTC,CASGYRFPYNEQFF
TRBD2,NA,TRBV20-1,TRBJ2-3,TGCAGTGCTCCCGCTGAAGCGGGATTGTTAGATACGCAGTATTTT,CSAPAEAGLLDTQYF
NA,NA,TRBV12-3/TRBV12-4,TRBJ1-5,TGTGCCAGCAGTTTAATGGATCAGCCCCAGCATTTT,CASSLMDQPQHF
NA,NA,TRBV4-1,TRBJ1-5,TGCGCCAGCAGCCAAGATATTGGGTCGGCTCAGCCCCAGCATTTT,CASSQDIGSAQPQHF
NA,NA,TRBV24-1,TRBJ2-2,TGTGCCACCAGTGATTTGGCAGGGGACTACACCGGGGAGCTGTTTTTT,CATSDLAGDYTGELFF
NA,NA,TRBV7-9,TRBJ1-1,TGTGCCAGCCCCACTGAAGCTTTCTTT,CASPTEAFF
NA,NA,TRBV4-1,TRBJ2-1,TGCGCCAGCAGCCAAGAGCCCCCCAATGAGCAGTTCTTC,CASSQEPPNEQFF
NA,NA,TRBV9,TRBJ2-5,TGTGCCAGCAGCGTAGGGGGGGCATCGCAAGAGACCCAGTACTTC,CASSVGGASQETQYF
TRBD1,NA,TRBV29-1,TRBJ2-7,TGCAGCGCAACCGGTGGGGACAGGGGGTACGAGCAGTACTTC,CSATGGDRGYEQYF
TRBD1,NA,TRBV7-9,TRBJ2-7,TGTGCCAGCAGCCTAAGCAGAGGGGACAGCCCCTACGAGCAGTACTTC,CASSLSRGDSPYEQYF
TRBD2,NA,TRBV9,TRBJ2-3,TGTGCCAGCAGCGTAGTGACTAGCGGGTTGTTAGATACGCAGTATTTT,CASSVVTSGLLDTQYF
NA,NA,TRBV29-1,TRBJ2-1,TGCAGCGTTGAAATGCGGAACTACAATGAGCAGTTCTTC,CSVEMRNYNEQFF
NA,NA,TRBV20-1,TRBJ2-7,TGCAGTGCTAGGAGTCTAGCAGAGGTCTACGAGCAGTACTTC,CSARSLAEVYEQYF
NA,NA,TRBV25-1,TRBJ2-3,TGTGCCAGCAGTGCCGGCGCAGATACGCAGTATTTT,CASSAGADTQYF
TRBD2,NA,TRBV7-6,TRBJ2-1,TGTGCCAGCAGCTATACTAGCGGGCAAAGCTCCTACAATGAGCAGTTCTTC,CASSYTSGQSSYNEQFF
NA,NA,TRBV27,TRBJ2-7,TGTGCCAGCAGTTATCAGGGGGGGTACGAGCAGTACTTC,CASSYQGGYEQYF
NA,NA,TRBV6-5,TRBJ1-2,TGTGCCAGCAGTTACCGTGGGGCCGACTATGGCTACACCTTC,CASSYRGADYGYTF
NA,NA,TRBV24-1,TRBJ2-7,TGTGCCACCAGTGATTCTACAGATTTCTACGAGCAGTACTTC,CATSDSTDFYEQYF
TRBD2,few,TRBV4-3,TRBJ2-3,TGTGCCAGCAGCCAGACTAGCGGTAGCACAGATACGCAGTATTTT,CASSQTSGSTDTQYF
NA,NA,TRBV9,TRBJ1-5,TGTGCCAGCAGCGATAGTGTTGGGTTAGGTCAGCCCCAGCATTTT,CASSDSVGLGQPQHF